These 8 T cell receptor beta chains share one sample of origin, sequenced in a study of blood T cells in healthy people across ages. A sample-barcoded 5' primer and a J-beta primer mix were used in a second PCR of roughly 7 to 12 cycles. Using its own MiXCR run on the 5' RACE reads, TCRdb lists one record per CDR3 protein. The sample shows about 830,000 distinct CDR3 sequences, about 62% of them seen only once. Sequenced: blood. The receptors originated from a man aged 25 to 40 in good health.

The chain joins TRBV6-6 to TRBJ2-5; 10 nucleotides match TRBD2. Germline V lookup: CDR1 MNHNY, CDR2 SVGAGI (reference sequence). The CDR3 spans 16 residues. The V segment lost 1 base and the J segment 4 bases; nucleotides outside the gene matches: 6. The CDR3 region has the DNA TGTGCCAGCAGTTACTTCGCTAGCGGGGGAGGAGAGACCCAGTACTTC. Translated, it gives CASSYFASGGGETQYF.

This clonotype was seen a handful of times. The V call is TRBV5-1, the J call TRBJ2-3; 9 nucleotides line up with TRBD2. This CDR3 comprises 17 residues. Germline V lookup: CDR1 SGHRS, CDR2 YFSETQ. J gave up 1 base and V 0 bases, and 6 bases lay outside the gene matches. The CDR3 nucleotides read TGCGCCAGCAGCTTGGGGGGACTAGCCCCTCGCACAGATACGCAGTATTTT. This translates into CASSLGGLAPRTDTQYF.

This clonotype was detected many times. The chain combines TRBV7-9 with TRBJ1-2; no definite D call. V lost 2 bases and J lost 4, with 8 bases in between. The CDR3 spans 13 residues. Germline V gene sequence: CDR1 SEHNR, CDR2 FQNEAQ (reference sequence). The CDR3 protein is CASSLSPLYGYTF. The CDR3 DNA reads TGTGCCAGCAGCTTAAGTCCCCTCTATGGCTACACCTTC.

This clonotype was picked up many times. This sequence joins TRBV12-3 or TRBV12-4 and TRBJ2-2; no clear D. The CDR3 consists of 13 residues. The germline V and J ends were trimmed by 5 bases and 5 bases, with 9 bases remaining between them. CDR3 region: CASSPLGTGELFF. In DNA form, the CDR3 reads TGTGCCAGCAGTCCCCTCGGGACCGGGGAGCTGTTTTTT.

This chain links TRBV4-1 with TRBJ2-5; 9 nucleotides agree with TRBD1. The germline gives CDR1 MGHRA, CDR2 YSYEKL. The CDR3 is 17 residues long. With 0 bases clipped from V and 1 base from J, the junction kept 6 bases outside the gene matches. The CDR3 loop reads CASSQEEGTGTQETQYF. The CDR3 DNA sequence: TGCGCCAGCAGCCAAGAGGAGGGGACAGGGACCCAAGAGACCCAGTACTTC.

This rearrangement joins TRBV15 to TRBJ1-2; TRBD1 might be the D (6 bases). Germline lookup yields CDR1 LNHNV and CDR2 YYDKDF (reference sequence). This CDR3 contains 13 residues. Trimming removed 1 base from V and 6 bases from J, with 9 bases in between. CDR3 amino acids: CATSRGGGDGYTF. CDR3 nucleotide sequence: TGTGCCACCAGCAGAGGAGGGGGAGATGGCTACACCTTC.

The rearrangement links TRBV5-8 to TRBJ2-7; maybe TRBD1 (6 bases). The germline V gene has CDR1 SGHTS and CDR2 YDEGEE. The CDR3 is 15 residues long. The V end was cut by 0 bases, the J end by 1 base, with 11 bases between. The CDR3 DNA reads as TGTGCCAGCAGCTTGGTGCAGGGGCTTTCCTACGAGCAGTACTTC. Its translation is CASSLVQGLSYEQYF.

This clonotype showed up just a few times. J is TRBJ2-1 and V is TRBV30; maybe TRBD2 (6 bases). The CDR3 covers 13 residues. Germline loops: CDR1 GTSNPN, CDR2 SVGIG (reference sequence). With 5 bases removed from V and 9 bases from J, the gap between germline ends came to 17 bases. The CDR3 loop is CAWAGLRFGEQFF. The CDR3 coding sequence is TGTGCCTGGGCGGGGCTAAGGTTCGGTGAGCAGTTCTTC.